The clone carrying this TCR beta chain has just a few counts. This CDR3 contains 12 residues. In germline, CDR1 is LNHDA, CDR2 SQIVND (reference sequence). V was clipped by 6 bases and J by 8 bases; unmatched bases: 6. The sample originates from a study of blood T cell repertoires in COVID-19. Study details: The United States, Italy and Spain provided the acute and convalescent COVID-19 samples.

The table came from immunoSEQ multiplex PCR; TCRdb's copy has only in-frame clones and leaves some out. The sample has roughly 320,000 clones, roughly 85% seen once. The genes are TRBV19 and TRBJ1-1; 7 nucleotides line up with TRBD1. The specimen was peripheral blood. The clonotype comes from a human donor in a cohort sampled during active COVID-19. The CDR3 reads CASSIYRGEAFF. The CDR3 DNA reads as TGTGCCAGTAGCATATACAGGGGCGAAGCTTTCTTT.